A selection of T cell receptor beta chains follows, all from one sample in a study of T cell changes during pregnancy in multiple sclerosis. Repertoires were generated with immunoSEQ multiplex PCR, while TCRdb's copy carries only in-frame clones and drops some. The sample includes about 69,000 clones, 92% of them seen just once. Source: peripheral blood, taken in the third trimester of pregnancy. Receptor source: a female donor in good health, enrolled as a control in a pregnancy study. Both conserved end residues are part of each CDR3. D genes are given only for firm matches. Rows give clone size only sometimes, using once, few, many, or a class for an expanded clone.

size	J	V	D	CDR3	DNA
-	TRBJ1-3	TRBV6-1	-	CASSDRGTGNTIYF	TGTGCCAGCAGTGACAGGGGAACTGGAAACACCATATATTTT
-	TRBJ2-5	TRBV5-1	TRBD2	CASSEAPGGAGETQYF	TGCGCCAGCAGCGAGGCCCCGGGGGGGGCCGGAGAGACCCAGTACTTC
once	TRBJ2-7	TRBV28	TRBD2	CASSLGTSGPYEQYF	TGTGCCAGCAGCCTCGGGACTAGCGGCCCCTACGAGCAGTACTTC
-	TRBJ2-3	TRBV30	TRBD2	CAWTMGLAGRTDTQYF	TGTGCCTGGACTATGGGACTAGCGGGGCGCACAGATACGCAGTATTTT
once	TRBJ1-4	TRBV6-6	TRBD1	CASSRGGRDEKLFF	TGTGCCAGCAGCCGAGGGGGCAGGGATGAAAAACTGTTTTTT
few	TRBJ1-5	TRBV27	TRBD1	CASSQGVGPQHF	TGTGCCAGCAGTCAGGGGGTGGGGCCCCAGCATTTT
-	TRBJ2-7	TRBV28	-	CASSPGTTVYEQYF	TGTGCCAGCAGCCCCGGGACAACAGTCTACGAGCAGTACTTC
-	TRBJ1-5	TRBV6-5	TRBD1	CASRVGQGVKPQHF	TGTGCCAGCAGGGTAGGACAGGGGGTAAAGCCCCAGCATTTT
-	TRBJ2-5	TRBV6-5	TRBD2	CASSPVPSGFGAQYF	TGTGCCAGCAGCCCGGTCCCTAGCGGGTTTGGGGCCCAGTACTTC
-	TRBJ1-5	TRBV18	-	CASSPLGGTNQPQHF	TGTGCCAGCTCACCCCTGGGGGGTACCAATCAGCCCCAGCATTTT
-	TRBJ1-2	TRBV19	TRBD1	CASSTIPTGLGPNYGYTF	TGTGCCAGTAGTACCATCCCGACAGGGCTCGGTCCTAACTATGGCTACACCTTC
-	TRBJ1-2	TRBV5-5	-	CASSLGQSNYGYTF	TGTGCCAGCAGCTTGGGACAGTCCAACTATGGCTACACCTTC
-	TRBJ2-3	TRBV6-1	-	CASSEGTLMATDTQYF	TGTGCCAGCAGTGAGGGGACACTCATGGCCACAGATACGCAGTATTTT
-	TRBJ1-5	TRBV30	-	CAWSTRVSNQPQHF	TGTGCCTGGAGTACACGGGTCAGCAATCAGCCCCAGCATTTT
-	TRBJ1-6	TRBV25-1	-	CASSEWGGLSSPLHF	TGTGCCAGCAGTGAATGGGGGGGGTTGAGTTCACCCCTCCACTTT
-	TRBJ2-7	TRBV7-2	TRBD1	CASSSSGGSYEQYF	TGTGCCAGCAGCTCTTCAGGGGGCTCCTACGAGCAGTACTTC
-	TRBJ2-7	TRBV6-8	TRBD1	CASSYFGTGTYEQYF	TGTGCCAGCAGTTACTTTGGGACAGGGACCTACGAGCAGTACTTC
-	TRBJ2-4	TRBV4-1	TRBD1	CASSQAAGTAGIYF	TGCGCCAGCAGCCAAGCCGCCGGGACAGCTGGTATTTACTTC
-	TRBJ2-2	TRBV7-3	-	CASSLSLGTTYTGELFF	TGTGCCAGCAGTCTTTCTTTGGGGACAACCTACACCGGGGAGCTGTTTTTT
-	TRBJ2-2	TRBV12-5	-	CASGLVQGRGTGELFF	TGTGCTAGTGGTTTGGTACAGGGTCGAGGCACCGGGGAGCTGTTTTTT
few	TRBJ1-5	TRBV6-6	TRBD1	CASRATGEDQPQHF	TGTGCCAGCAGAGCAACAGGGGAGGATCAGCCCCAGCATTTT